What follows describes a single TCR beta chain. What it recognizes is unknown. The record originates from a study of cytomegalovirus exposure and HLA in healthy donors. About the research overall: A prior study identified roughly 110 million unique TCR beta sequences from roughly 180 million T cells. Whole-study findings and limits: Later, an analysis showed that TCR beta chains associated with HLA were more clonally expanded than others that were equally common. Excluded: some indistinguishable V segments such as TRBV6-2 and TRBV6-3.

This CDR3 is 14 amino acids long. Trimming left V 2 bases short and J 0 bases short, with 7 bases between. Per germline, CDR1 MGHDK and CDR2 SYGVNS. PCR employed 60 Vbeta and 13 Jbeta primers. The method was immunoSEQ multiplex PCR; TCRdb's version includes in-frame clones alone and lacks a portion of them. Counted here are 100,000 to 150,000 clones, roughly 79% occurring once; the ten biggest clones make up over 1.5%. V usage is TRBV25-1 and J usage is TRBJ2-5; a weak D match, TRBD2 (5 bases). Sequenced input: PBMCs. This TCR derives from a woman aged 40 to 50 in good health and CMV-seronegative. CDR3 DNA: TGTGCCAGCAGTGAAGGGGAGTACCAAGAGACCCAGTACTTC. It encodes CASSEGEYQETQYF. Drawing the rest from reference TRBV25-1 and TRBJ2-5, the complete variable domain is EADIYQTPRYLVIGTGKKITLECSQTMGHDKMYWYQQDPGMELHLIHYSYGVNSTEKGDLSSESTVSRIRTEHFPLTLESARPSHTSQYLCASSEGEYQETQYFGPGTRLLVL.